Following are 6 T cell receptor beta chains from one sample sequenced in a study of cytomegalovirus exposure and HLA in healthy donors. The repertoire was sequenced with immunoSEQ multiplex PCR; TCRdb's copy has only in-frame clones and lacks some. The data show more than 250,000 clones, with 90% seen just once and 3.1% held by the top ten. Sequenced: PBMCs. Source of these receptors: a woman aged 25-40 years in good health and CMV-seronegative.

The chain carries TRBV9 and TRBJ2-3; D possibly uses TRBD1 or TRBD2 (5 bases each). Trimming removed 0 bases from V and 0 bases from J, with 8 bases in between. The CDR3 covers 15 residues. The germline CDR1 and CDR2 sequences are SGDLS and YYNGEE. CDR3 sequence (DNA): TGTGCCAGCAGCGTAGAGGGACCCAGCACAGATACGCAGTATTTT. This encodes CASSVEGPSTDTQYF.

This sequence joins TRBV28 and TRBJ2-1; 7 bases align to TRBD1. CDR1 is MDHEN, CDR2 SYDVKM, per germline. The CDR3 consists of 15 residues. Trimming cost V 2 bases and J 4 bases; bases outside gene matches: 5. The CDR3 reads CASSLETGNYNEQFF. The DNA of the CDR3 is TGTGCCAGCAGTTTAGAGACAGGGAATTACAATGAGCAGTTCTTC.

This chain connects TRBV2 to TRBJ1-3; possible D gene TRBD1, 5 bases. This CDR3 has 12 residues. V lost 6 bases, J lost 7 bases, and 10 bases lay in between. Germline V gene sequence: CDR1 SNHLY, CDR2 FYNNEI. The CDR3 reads CASRTVGNTIYF. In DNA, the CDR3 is TGTGCCAGCAGGACAGTGGGGAACACCATATATTTT.

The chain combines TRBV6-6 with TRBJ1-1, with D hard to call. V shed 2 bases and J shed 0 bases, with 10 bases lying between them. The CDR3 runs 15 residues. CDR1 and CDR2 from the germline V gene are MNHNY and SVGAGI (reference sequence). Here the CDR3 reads CASSYPVGMNTEAFF. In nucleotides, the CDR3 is TGTGCCAGCAGTTACCCCGTAGGGATGAACACTGAAGCTTTCTTT.

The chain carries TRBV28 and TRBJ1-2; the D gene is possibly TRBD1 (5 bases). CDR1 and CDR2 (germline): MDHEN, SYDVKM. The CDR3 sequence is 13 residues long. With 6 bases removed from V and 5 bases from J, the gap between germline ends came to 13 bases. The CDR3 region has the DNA TGTGCCAGCAGCCCCACGACAGTTTATGGCTACACCTTC. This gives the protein CASSPTTVYGYTF.

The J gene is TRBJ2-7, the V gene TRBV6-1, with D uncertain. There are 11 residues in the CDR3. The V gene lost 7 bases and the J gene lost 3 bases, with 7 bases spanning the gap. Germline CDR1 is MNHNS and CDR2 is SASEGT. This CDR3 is CASMNVYEQYF. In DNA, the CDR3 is TGTGCCAGCATGAACGTCTACGAGCAGTACTTC.